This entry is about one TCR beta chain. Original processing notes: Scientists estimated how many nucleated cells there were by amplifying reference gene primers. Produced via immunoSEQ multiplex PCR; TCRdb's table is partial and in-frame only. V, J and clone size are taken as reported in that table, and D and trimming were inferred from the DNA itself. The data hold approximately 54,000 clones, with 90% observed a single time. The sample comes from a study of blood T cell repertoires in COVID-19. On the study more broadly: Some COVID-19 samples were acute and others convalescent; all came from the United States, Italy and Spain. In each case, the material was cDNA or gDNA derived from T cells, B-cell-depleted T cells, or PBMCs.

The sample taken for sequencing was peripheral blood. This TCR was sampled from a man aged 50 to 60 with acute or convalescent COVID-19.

The chain's CDR3 is CSLTTGIGEQYF. The CDR3 DNA is TGCAGCCTTACTACAGGGATCGGCGAGCAGTACTTC. This sequence joins TRBV29-1 and TRBJ2-7, with TRBD1 as a possible D gene (6 bases). The CDR3 covers 12 residues. The germline CDR1 and CDR2 sequences are SQVTM and ANQGSEA. V was trimmed by 8 bases and J by 6 bases, leaving 17 bases between them.